This TCR beta chain was documented in a study of beta chain features in type 1 diabetes listed by TCRdb under 2018. As for the study more broadly: Patients and healthy donors did not differ in mean age, gender distribution, total cell number or subset yield. A total of some 100,000,000 sorted cells were examined across all samples, and a strong correlation was observed between cell number per subset and RNA yield. The study compared TCRB repertoires of sorted circulating CD4+ T cell subsets between recently diagnosed type 1 diabetes patients and matched healthy donors. Whereas all 30 or so donors provided naive and central memory subsets, regulatory and stem cell-like memory subsets were isolated from just 8 patients and roughly 8 healthy donors. Findings and caveats that apply to the study as a whole: Type 1 diabetes patients showed a moderate but significant shortening of TCRB CDR3 length in all four CD4+ subsets. Only small numbers of individuals were included in the HLA sub-analyses, which left unresolved whether HLA type had any influence on TCRB rearrangement. At VDJ recombination sites, type 1 diabetes patients had fewer insertions and more deleted nucleotides, which implies abnormalities in thymic rearrangement. Because cDNA rather than genomic DNA was sequenced, highly expressing activated cells could have been over-represented, although no difference in activation and CD3 levels was found between groups. Naive, central memory and regulatory TCRB repertoires appeared to be more similar among patients than among healthy donors. Shorter templates might be favored by PCR, yet because patient and control samples were amplified and corrected together, any such skew would affect both groups equally.

From each donor, a single peripheral blood sample of approximately 110 mL on average was drawn into heparinised tubes. A BD FACSAria II and a panel including CD45RO, CCR7, CD25, CD127, CD95 and CD27 were used to sort naive, central memory, regulatory and stem cell-like memory CD4+ T cells. Every sorted population had a purity above 95%. PBMCs were isolated right away by Lymphoprep density gradient centrifugation and were stained directly, without culture. Samples were stained and sorted in pairs, with one healthy donor and one patient per experiment, so that batch effects were minimized. A few counts support this clone. No cognate antigen has been identified for it. The sample holds no much larger clone one base away, and base qualities are not on file. The High Capacity cDNA Reverse Transcription Kit was used to reverse transcribe all of the isolated RNA, meaning that expressed TCRB transcripts were what got sequenced. Deep immunoSEQ sequencing was performed on naive, central memory and regulatory T cell samples, with an average of about 4 million total reads per sample. After sorted cells were lysed in RLT buffer, RNA was extracted with DNase-treated RNeasy Micro or Mini kits, with the choice depending on cell number. Each cell subset was processed separately to prevent cross-contamination, with patient and healthy donor samples processed together. Using the immunoSEQ multiplex PCR, TCRB sequences were amplified from cDNA into 87-bp fragments spanning the CDR3 region. Sequencing of the amplicons was performed on the Illumina HiSeq platform. Per the source publication's procedure: PCR bias was corrected computationally using synthetic template baselines, and reads within Hamming distance 2 were collapsed, with unmergeable singletons discarded. By aligning reads against IMGT, V, D and J genes, CDR3 length, and insertions or deletions at six rearrangement sites were assigned. Within each subset, clonotype counts were normalized to sorted cell number, after which true diversity and Gini coefficients were computed with the tcR R package. Repertoire sharing was quantified using the overlap coefficient calculated on TCRB nucleotide sequences. As a proxy for the pre-selection repertoire, out-of-frame TCRB sequences from naive cells were analyzed. TCRdb re-hosts the immuneACCESS table, in-frame sequences only. Its copies lack some clones; in the studies checked, an unresolved V gene accounts for under half of them, and the cause for the rest is not known. V, J and clone size are those of that table, while D and trimming were read from the DNA. The sample table holds roughly 400,000 clones, of which about 14% were seen once. Clones ranked in the top ten supply about 0.018% of the sample.

The sequencing sample was made of naive CD4+ T cells from blood. Reading the label with the study, this specimen's cell subset or site is: true naive CD4+ T cells. The receptor's source is a woman aged 18-29 years in good health.

The CDR3 amino acid sequence is: CASSPLNGRSAYEQYF. The DNA reads TGTGCCAGCAGCCCCCTGAACGGGAGATCGGCCTACGAGCAGTACTTC. The V and J genes are TRBV14 and TRBJ2-7; TRBD2 is perhaps the D gene, given 6 matching bases. The germline V gene encodes CDR1 SGHDN and CDR2 FVKESK. V gives up 4 bases and J gives up 2 bases, and the segment between their germline ends measures 18 bases. From the cysteine through the phenylalanine, the CDR3 covers 16 amino acids. Only the CDR3 part of the read is kept: 48 bases, read in frame from the first base.